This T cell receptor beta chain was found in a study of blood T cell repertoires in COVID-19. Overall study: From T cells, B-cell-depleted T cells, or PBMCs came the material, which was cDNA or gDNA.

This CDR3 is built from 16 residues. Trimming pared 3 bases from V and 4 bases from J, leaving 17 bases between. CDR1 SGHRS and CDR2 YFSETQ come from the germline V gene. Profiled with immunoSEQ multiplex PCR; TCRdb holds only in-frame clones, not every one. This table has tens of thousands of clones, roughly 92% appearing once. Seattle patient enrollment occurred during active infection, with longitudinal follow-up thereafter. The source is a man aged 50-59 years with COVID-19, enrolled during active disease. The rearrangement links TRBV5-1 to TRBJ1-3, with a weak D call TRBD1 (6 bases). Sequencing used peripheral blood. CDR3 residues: CASSSTPVQGGNTIYF. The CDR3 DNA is TGCGCCAGCAGCTCAACTCCGGTGCAGGGGGGAAACACCATATATTTT.